This T cell receptor beta chain came from a study of shared clonotypes between healthy human individuals. At the level of the study: In total, the donors were a couple of women and a few men aged 18 to 49. Broader study findings: A few donors held around 5% of naive CD4 clonotypes in common. Estimated richness values were generally larger in naive subsets than in memory subsets.

About this clone: What it binds is unknown.

The V and J ends lost 4 bases and 5 bases respectively, with 18 bases between them. The CDR3 spans 16 residues. Per the germline V gene, CDR1 is SGDLS and CDR2 is YYNGEE. This was a deep-level run. TCRdb keeps only in-frame clones here, not all; method: immunoSEQ multiplex PCR. The sample yields some 87,000 clones, 68% seen once. The chain recombines TRBV9 with TRBJ2-2, with D tentatively TRBD2 (7 bases). Material: memory CD8+ T cells sorted from blood. Specified subset: CD45RO+ cells pooled with CCR7-negative TemRA cells. This TCR was recovered from a man younger than 40 in good health. The CDR3, as DNA: TGTGCCAGCAGCCCCGGTACCGGGGGGCGAACCGGGGAGCTGTTTTTT. Translation gives CASSPGTGGRTGELFF.